This T cell receptor (beta chain) stems from a study of T cell responses to AZD1222 COVID-19 vaccine (dated by TCRdb to 2020 to 2022). Background on the whole study: A total of 230 to 250 trial participants underwent TCR sequencing, of whom about 210 had received two doses of AZD1222 and around 26 had received two doses of the MenACWY control vaccine. Trial participants were enrolled into age subgroups of 18-55, 56-69 and 70-plus years, which contained roughly 150, 30 and 60 TCR-sequenced participants, respectively.

In light of the paper, this sample's time point label describes: baseline before first vaccination. Taken with the paper, the label for treatment or condition translates to: meningococcal conjugate vaccine given as trial control. Vaccinee samples came from UK trials COV001 and COV002, including a single-blind randomized controlled phase 2/3 trial of AZD1222 (ChAdOx1 nCoV-19) in healthy adults. Trial participant PBMC samples were collected at day 0 and day 28 after the second dose for TCRbeta chain sequencing. The CDR3 regions of human TCRbeta chains were analyzed by immunosequencing. The authors' analysis ran thus. Repertoire TCRs were checked for matches against a reference library of SARS-CoV-2-specific TCRs that had been generated using the MIRA antigen-specificity platform. Breadth was defined as the fraction of unique TCRs that were SARS-CoV-2-associated. Depth was defined as the fraction of total T cells that were SARS-CoV-2-associated. Using the MIRA data, each spike-specific TCR was assigned both to the spike region to which the TCR was reactive and to a CD4 or CD8 class. Log10-transformed breadth and depth values were compared by one-way ANOVA with Sidak's multiple comparisons tests. TCRdb's version of the immuneACCESS table is confined to in-frame rearrangements and falls short of the full clone set. An unresolved V gene accounts for under half of the shortfall where checked; the remainder is of unknown origin. The DNA gave D and trimming, while V, J and clone size come from that table. The sample profile shows roughly 80,000 clones; approximately 90% of them were found once. The top ten clones comprise around 4.5% of the sample.

In regard to this clone: There is no known antigen for this receptor. No quality values exist for individual bases; no much larger clone is one base distant.

General conclusions and limits of the study: Reportedly, close to half of the unique spike-specific TCRs recognized epitopes lying outside the regions that are mutated in the B.1.351 and B.1.1.7 variants. Conclusions about previously exposed vaccinees were limited because only six AZD1222 recipients were SARS-CoV-2 seropositive at baseline. Vaccine-associated CD4 TCRs spanned the whole spike protein, with dominant responses in regions 160-218 and 743-854. No day 14 peak-response samples were available, so repertoires were characterized only after the peak T cell response. In the small 56-69-year group, the increase in depth fell short of significance, most likely because of low power. Most participants were white British and females outnumbered males, and the authors suggested that clonal diversity may have been underestimated. After two AZD1222 doses, both the breadth and the depth of spike-specific TCRs were significantly higher than at day 0 and than in MenACWY recipients.

Taken from cysteine to phenylalanine, the CDR3 has 16 residues. The entry retains the CDR3 DNA only, 48 bases that are in frame from base 1. From a lookup of the germline V gene, CDR1 and CDR2 are MGHRA and YSYEKL. V is clipped by 1 base and J by 3 bases, and the sequence between their germline boundaries is 13 bases long. This receptor was identified in an adult in good health. The sequences come from peripheral blood, collected on day 0 of MenACWY control vaccination. The sequence joins TRBV4-1 to TRBJ1-3, and TRBD1 may be the D gene, going by 5 matching bases. The sequenced DNA: TGCGCCAGCAGCCAAGTTGAGACAGTTGATGGAAACACCATATATTTT. The encoded protein is CASSQVETVDGNTIYF.